Included here is one T cell receptor beta chain sequence, with context. Its antigen is unknown. V lost 0 bases, J lost 5 bases, and 7 bases lay in between. CDR3 length: 13 residues. The V gene's germline CDR1 is MGHRA and CDR2 YSYEKL. This sample stems from a study of early T cells in non-severe SARS-CoV-2 infection. About the study: The chains were unpaired, and the sequenced material was bulk RNA from unsorted whole blood. Overall study findings and caveats: Matching results from VDJdb favored anti-spike CD8 responses, leaving private and CD4 specificities undetected.

Unique molecular identifiers (one per individual cDNA molecule) were attached. TCRdb redid the calling of the 5' RACE reads with MiXCR, one entry per CDR3 protein. The sample comprises 70,000 to 95,000 distinct CDR3 sequences, roughly 15% of which are singletons, and about 0.58% rests with the top ten. Sequencing was done on a sample of whole blood. The rearrangement joins TRBV4-1 to TRBJ2-5; D is unclear. The origin of this receptor is an adult who was a healthcare worker with PCR-confirmed SARS-CoV-2 infection or an uninfected control (not recorded which). CDR3 in DNA: TGCGCCAGCAGCCAAGATTTTATGGAGACCCAGTACTTC. Translated: CASSQDFMETQYF.